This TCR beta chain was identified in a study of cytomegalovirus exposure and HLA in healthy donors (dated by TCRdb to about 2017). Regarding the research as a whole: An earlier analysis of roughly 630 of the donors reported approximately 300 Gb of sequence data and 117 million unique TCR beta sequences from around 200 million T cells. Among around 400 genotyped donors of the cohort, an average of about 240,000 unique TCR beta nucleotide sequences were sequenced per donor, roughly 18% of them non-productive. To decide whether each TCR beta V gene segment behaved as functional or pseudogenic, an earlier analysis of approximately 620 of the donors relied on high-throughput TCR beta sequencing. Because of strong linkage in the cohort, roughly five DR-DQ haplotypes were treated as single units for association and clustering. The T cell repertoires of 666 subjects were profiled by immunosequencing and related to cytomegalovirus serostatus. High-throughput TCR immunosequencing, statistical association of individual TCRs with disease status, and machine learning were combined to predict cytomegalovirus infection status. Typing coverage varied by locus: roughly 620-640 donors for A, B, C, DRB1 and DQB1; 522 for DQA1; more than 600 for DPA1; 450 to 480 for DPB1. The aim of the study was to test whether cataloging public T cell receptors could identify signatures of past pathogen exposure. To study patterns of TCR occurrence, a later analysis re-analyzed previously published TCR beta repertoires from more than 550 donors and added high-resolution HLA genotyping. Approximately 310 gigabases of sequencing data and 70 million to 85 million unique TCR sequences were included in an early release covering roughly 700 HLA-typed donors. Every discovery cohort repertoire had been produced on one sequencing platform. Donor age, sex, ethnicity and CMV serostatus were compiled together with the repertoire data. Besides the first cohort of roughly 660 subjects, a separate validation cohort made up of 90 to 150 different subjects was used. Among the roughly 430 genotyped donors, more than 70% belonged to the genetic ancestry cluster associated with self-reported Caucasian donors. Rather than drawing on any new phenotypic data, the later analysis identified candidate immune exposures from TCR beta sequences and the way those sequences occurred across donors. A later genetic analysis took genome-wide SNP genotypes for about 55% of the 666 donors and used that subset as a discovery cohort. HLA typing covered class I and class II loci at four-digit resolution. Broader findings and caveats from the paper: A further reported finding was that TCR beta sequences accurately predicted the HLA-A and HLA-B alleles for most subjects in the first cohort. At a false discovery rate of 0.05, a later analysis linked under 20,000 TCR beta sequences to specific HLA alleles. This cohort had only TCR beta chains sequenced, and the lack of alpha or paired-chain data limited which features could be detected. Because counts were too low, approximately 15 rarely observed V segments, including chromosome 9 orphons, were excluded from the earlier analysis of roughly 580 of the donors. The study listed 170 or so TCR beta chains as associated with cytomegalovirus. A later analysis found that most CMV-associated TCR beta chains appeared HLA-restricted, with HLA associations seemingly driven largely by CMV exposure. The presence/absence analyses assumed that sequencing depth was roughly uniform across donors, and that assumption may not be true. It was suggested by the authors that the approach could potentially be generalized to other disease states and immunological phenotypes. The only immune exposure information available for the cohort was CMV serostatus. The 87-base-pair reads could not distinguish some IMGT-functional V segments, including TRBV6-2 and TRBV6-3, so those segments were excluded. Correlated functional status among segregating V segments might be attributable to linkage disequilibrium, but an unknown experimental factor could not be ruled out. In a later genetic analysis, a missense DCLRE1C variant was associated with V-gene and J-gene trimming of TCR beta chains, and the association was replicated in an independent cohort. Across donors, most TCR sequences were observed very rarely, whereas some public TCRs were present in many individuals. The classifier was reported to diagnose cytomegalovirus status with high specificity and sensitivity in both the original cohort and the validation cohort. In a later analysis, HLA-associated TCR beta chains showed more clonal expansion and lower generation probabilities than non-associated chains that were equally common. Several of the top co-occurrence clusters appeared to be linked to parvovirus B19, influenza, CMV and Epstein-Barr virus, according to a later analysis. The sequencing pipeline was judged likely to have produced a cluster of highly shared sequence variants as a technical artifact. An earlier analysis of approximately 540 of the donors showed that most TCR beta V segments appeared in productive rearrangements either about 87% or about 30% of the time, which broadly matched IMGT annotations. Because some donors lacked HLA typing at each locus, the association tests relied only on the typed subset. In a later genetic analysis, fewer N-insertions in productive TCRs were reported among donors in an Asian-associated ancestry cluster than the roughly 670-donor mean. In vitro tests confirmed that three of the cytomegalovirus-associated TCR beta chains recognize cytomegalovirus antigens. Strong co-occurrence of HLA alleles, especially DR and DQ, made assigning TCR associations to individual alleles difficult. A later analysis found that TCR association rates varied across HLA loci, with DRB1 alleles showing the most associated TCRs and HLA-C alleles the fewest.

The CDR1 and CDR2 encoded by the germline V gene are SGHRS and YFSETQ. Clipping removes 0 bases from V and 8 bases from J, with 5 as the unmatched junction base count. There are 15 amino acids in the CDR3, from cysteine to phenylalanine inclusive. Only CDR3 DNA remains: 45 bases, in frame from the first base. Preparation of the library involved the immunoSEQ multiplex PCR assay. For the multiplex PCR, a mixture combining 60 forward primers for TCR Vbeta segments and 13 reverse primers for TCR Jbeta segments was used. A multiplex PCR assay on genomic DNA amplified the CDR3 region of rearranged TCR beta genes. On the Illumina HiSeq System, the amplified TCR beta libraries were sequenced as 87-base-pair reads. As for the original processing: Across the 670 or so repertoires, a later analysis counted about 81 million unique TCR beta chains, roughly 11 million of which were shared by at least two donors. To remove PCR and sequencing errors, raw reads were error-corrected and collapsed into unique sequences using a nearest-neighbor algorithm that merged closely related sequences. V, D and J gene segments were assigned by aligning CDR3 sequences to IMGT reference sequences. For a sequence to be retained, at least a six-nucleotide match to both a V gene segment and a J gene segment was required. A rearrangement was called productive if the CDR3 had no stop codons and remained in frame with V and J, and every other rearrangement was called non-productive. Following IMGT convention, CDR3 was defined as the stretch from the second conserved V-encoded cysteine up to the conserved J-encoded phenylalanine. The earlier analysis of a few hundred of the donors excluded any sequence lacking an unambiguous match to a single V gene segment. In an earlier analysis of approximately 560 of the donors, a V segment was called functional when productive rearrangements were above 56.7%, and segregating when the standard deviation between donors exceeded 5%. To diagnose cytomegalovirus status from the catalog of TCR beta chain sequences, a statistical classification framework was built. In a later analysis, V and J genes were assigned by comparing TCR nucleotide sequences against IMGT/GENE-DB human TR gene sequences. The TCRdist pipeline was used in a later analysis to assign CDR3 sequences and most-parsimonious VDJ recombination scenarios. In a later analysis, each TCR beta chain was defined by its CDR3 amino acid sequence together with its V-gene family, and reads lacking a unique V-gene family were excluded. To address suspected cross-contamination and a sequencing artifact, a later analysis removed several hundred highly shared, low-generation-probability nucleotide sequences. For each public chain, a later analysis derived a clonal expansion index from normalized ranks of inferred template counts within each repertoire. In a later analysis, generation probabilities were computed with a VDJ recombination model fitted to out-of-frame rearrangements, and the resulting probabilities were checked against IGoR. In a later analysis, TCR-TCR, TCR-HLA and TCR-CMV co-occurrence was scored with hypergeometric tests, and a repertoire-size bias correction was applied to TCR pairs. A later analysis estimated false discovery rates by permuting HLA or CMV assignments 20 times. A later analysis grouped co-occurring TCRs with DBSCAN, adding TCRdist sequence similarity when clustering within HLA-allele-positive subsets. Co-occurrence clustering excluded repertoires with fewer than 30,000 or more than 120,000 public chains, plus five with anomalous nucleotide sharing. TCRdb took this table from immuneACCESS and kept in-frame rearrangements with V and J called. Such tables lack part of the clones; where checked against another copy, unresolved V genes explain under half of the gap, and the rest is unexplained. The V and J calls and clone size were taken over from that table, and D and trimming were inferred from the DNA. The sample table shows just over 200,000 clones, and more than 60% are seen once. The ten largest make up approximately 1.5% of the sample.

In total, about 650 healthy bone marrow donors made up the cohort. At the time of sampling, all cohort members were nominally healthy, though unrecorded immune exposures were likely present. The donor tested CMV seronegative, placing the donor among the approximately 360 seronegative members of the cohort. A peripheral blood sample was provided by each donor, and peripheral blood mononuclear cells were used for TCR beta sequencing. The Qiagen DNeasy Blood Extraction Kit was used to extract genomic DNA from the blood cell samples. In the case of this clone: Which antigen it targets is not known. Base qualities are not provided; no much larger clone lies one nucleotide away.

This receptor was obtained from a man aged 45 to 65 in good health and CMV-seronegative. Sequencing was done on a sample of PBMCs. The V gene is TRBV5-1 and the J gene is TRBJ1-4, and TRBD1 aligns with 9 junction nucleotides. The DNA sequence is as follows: TGCGCCAGCAGCTTGGTCGGGACAGGGCTGGAAAAACTGTTTTTT. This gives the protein CASSLVGTGLEKLFF.